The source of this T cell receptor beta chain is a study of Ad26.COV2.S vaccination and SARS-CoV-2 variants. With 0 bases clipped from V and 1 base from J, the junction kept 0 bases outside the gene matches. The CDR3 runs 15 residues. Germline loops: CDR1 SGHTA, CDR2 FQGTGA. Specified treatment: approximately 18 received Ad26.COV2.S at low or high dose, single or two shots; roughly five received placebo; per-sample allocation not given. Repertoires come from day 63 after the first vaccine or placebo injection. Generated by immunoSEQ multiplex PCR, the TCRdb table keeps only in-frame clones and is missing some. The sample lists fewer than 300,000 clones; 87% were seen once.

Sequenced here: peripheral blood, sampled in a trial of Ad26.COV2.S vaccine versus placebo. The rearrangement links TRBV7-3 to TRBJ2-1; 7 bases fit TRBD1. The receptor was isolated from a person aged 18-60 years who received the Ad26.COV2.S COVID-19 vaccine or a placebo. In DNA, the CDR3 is TGTGCCAGCAGCTTAACACAGGGGTCCTACAATGAGCAGTTCTTC. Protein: CASSLTQGSYNEQFF.